The 10 T cell receptor beta chains below all came from one sample that was sequenced in a study of tumor and adjacent non-tumor tissue in lung cancer. This sample's RNA came from whole unsorted tissue. TCRbeta libraries were built with three rounds of nested PCR, modified from ARM-PCR. One entry per CDR3 protein results from TCRdb running MiXCR on the multiplex PCR reads. The table lists fewer than 130,000 distinct CDR3 sequences, over 70% of them singletons. The sequenced material came from lung tumor tissue. The receptor set was obtained from a man in his 70s with non-small cell lung cancer.

This clonotype was observed at least ten times. J is TRBJ2-7 and V is TRBV4-2; D is unclear. This CDR3 has 12 amino acids. Per the germline V gene, CDR1 is LGHNA and CDR2 is YNFKEQ. Trimming took off 0 bases at V and 7 bases at J, with 7 bases between the two ends. The CDR3 nucleotides read TGTGCCAGCAGCCAAGATTATCAGGAGCAGTACTTC. It specifies CASSQDYQEQYF.

As regards this clonotype: Relative to the germline gene, one junction end is altered; a read error may explain this. The V gene is TRBV12-3 or TRBV12-4, the J gene TRBJ2-1; possibly TRBD1 for D (6 bases). The CDR3 sequence is 17 residues long. The CDR3 coding sequence is TGTACCAGCAGTTTAGGACAGCTGGTTACTTACCACAATGAGCAGTTCTTC. This gives the protein CTSSLGQLVTYHNEQFF.

The chain links TRBV20-1 to TRBJ2-5; perhaps TRBD1 as D (5 bases). Trimming left V 2 bases short and J 7 bases short, with 11 bases between. Germline V gives CDR1 DFQATT, CDR2 SNEGSKA (reference sequence). This CDR3 spans 12 amino acids. In nucleotides, the CDR3 is TGCAGTGCTAGACCCAGGGCAGGGACCCAGTACTTC. Translated: CSARPRAGTQYF.

Notes on this clonotype: Relative to the germline gene, one junction end is altered; a read error may explain this. The chain links TRBV11-3 to TRBJ2-1; the D call may be TRBD1 or TRBD2 (6 bases each). The CDR3 covers 17 residues. Per germline, CDR1 SGHNT and CDR2 YENEEA. The CDR3: CVSSLLGINGGYNEQFF. As DNA, the CDR3 is TGCGTCAGCAGCCTCCTAGGGATTAACGGGGGCTACAATGAACAGTTCTTC.

The chain is built from TRBV12-3 or TRBV12-4 and TRBJ2-2, with D tentatively TRBD1 or TRBD2 (5 bases each). This CDR3 comprises 15 residues. V lost 5 bases and J lost 17, with 27 bases in between. Here the CDR3 DNA reads TGTGCCAGCAGTCCCCAACATAGGAACGCCGGGGACCTTTTTTTT. Translation: CASSPQHRNAGDLFF.

Regarding this clonotype: One end of the junction does not line up with germline, which may come from a read error. The rearrangement joins TRBV4-2 to TRBJ2-7; 8 positions agree with TRBD1. The V gene's germline CDR1 is LGHNA and CDR2 YNFKEQ. The length of the CDR3 is 14 residues. The CDR3 region is CTSSEGQGLYEQYF. The CDR3 DNA reads as TGTACCAGCAGCGAAGGACAGGGTCTCTATGAGCAGTACTTC.

The chain has TRBV12-3 or TRBV12-4 and TRBJ1-6; D call uncertain. V lost 5 bases to trimming and J lost 15 bases, with 20 bases between them. The CDR3 is made up of 14 amino acids. This chain's CDR3 is CASSRSVYNSFLHF. For the CDR3, the DNA is TGTGCCAGCAGTCGGTCAGTCTATAATTCATTCCTCCACTTT.

The chain carries TRBV7-9 and TRBJ1-5; possibly TRBD1 for D (5 bases). The CDR3 totals 13 residues. V was clipped by 10 bases and J by 3 bases, with 13 bases between them. CDR1 SEHNR and CDR2 FQNEAQ come from the germline V gene (reference sequence). CDR3 sequence (DNA): TGTGCCACCAGTCGGGGACCCAATCAGCCCCAGCATTTT. As protein: CATSRGPNQPQHF.

Regarding this clonotype: The junction does not match germline at one end; this may be a read error. CDR3 amino acids: CPSSYAVGEQFF. The CDR3 DNA reads as TGTCCCAGCAGTTACGCCGTTGGCGAGCAGTTCTTC. The chain joins TRBV6-2 or TRBV6-3 to TRBJ2-1; D gene ambiguous. The CDR3 is made up of 12 amino acids. Germline V gene lookup returns CDR1 MNHEY and CDR2 SVGEGT.

Regarding this clonotype: The junction and the germline gene differ at one end; a read error may be behind it. V gene TRBV12-5 combines with J gene TRBJ1-5, with a possible D match to TRBD1 (5 bases). The germline V gene has CDR1 LGHNT and CDR2 FRNRAP. The CDR3 length is 13 residues. This CDR3 is CANGFDRNQPQHF. DNA of the CDR3: TGTGCAAATGGTTTTGACAGAAATCAGCCTCAGCACTTT.